This TCR beta chain came from a study of blood T cell repertoires in COVID-19. Across the study: PBMCs, B-cell-depleted T cells, or T cells provided the cDNA or gDNA that made up the material.

This clone has more than one count but fewer than ten. This table comes from immunoSEQ multiplex PCR, and its TCRdb copy is limited to in-frame clones, with some not included. The profile shows approximately 150,000 clones, 70% to 85% of them singletons. In Cohort 3, a recovered donor had either two negative PCRs, clearance, or symptom resolution. V lost 5 bases to trimming and J lost 5 bases; unmatched junction nucleotides: 2. CDR1 and CDR2 from the germline V gene are SGHTA and FQGTGA. The CDR3 extends over 15 amino acids. The clonotype originates from a man between 45 and 60 years old who had recovered from COVID-19. The specimen was PBMCs or T cells enriched from blood (not recorded which). The chain uses TRBV7-3 and TRBJ2-1, with TRBD2 matching 14 bases. In DNA, the CDR3 is TGTGCCAGCAGCATGACTAGCGGGGGGGACAATGAGCAGTTCTTC. Its translation: CASSMTSGGDNEQFF.